This T cell receptor beta chain was observed in a study of blood T cell repertoires in COVID-19. For the study at large: The samples span acute and convalescent COVID-19 from the United States, Italy and Spain. PBMCs, B-cell-depleted T cells, or T cells provided the cDNA or gDNA that made up the material.

The CDR3 has 16 amino acids. CDR1 MNHNY and CDR2 SVGAGI come from the germline V gene (reference sequence). V lost 5 bases, J lost 0 bases, and 0 bases stayed unmatched. As handled by the study authors: Estimates of nucleated cell counts were drawn from the amplification of reference gene primers. Sequencing used immunoSEQ multiplex PCR; TCRdb keeps in-frame clones, though not all of them. V and J calls and clone size follow that table, whereas D and trimming were derived from the DNA. The sample lists 120,000 to 150,000 clones, around 76% seen once, with roughly 4.5% in the top ten. The sequenced material came from peripheral blood. The J gene is TRBJ2-1, the V gene TRBV6-6; 14 nucleotides line up with TRBD2. The sequence came from a man in his fifties or sixties with acute or convalescent COVID-19. The CDR3 sequence is CASSGTSGSSYNEQFF. The CDR3 DNA reads as TGTGCCAGCAGTGGGACTAGCGGGAGCTCCTACAATGAGCAGTTCTTC.